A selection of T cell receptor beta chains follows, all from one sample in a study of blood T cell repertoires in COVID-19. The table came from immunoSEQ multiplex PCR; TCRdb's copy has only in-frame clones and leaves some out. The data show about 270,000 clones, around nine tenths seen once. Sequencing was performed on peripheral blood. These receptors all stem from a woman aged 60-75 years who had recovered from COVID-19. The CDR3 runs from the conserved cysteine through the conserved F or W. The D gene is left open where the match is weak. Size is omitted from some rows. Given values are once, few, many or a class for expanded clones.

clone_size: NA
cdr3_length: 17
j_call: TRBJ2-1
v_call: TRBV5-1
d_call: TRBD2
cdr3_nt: TGCGCCAGCAGCTCCTCGGGACTAGCGGGGGGGATCAATGAGCAGTTCTTC
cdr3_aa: CASSSSGLAGGINEQFF

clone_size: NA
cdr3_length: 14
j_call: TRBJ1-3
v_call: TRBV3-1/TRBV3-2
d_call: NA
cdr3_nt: TGTGCCAGCAGCCAAAGGGGGTCCGGAAACACCATATATTTT
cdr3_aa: CASSQRGSGNTIYF

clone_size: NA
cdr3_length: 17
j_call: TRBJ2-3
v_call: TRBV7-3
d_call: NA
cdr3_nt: TGTGCCAGCAGCTCGCTCTTCCCATTAACGGTGGCAGATACGCAGTATTTT
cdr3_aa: CASSSLFPLTVADTQYF

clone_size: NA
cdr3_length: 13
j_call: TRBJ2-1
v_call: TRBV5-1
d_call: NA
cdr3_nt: TGCGCCAGCAGTCCCTCCCGGAGCGATGAGCAGTTCTTC
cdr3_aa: CASSPSRSDEQFF

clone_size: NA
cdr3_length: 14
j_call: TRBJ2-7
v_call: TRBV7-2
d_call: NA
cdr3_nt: TGTGCCAGCAGCTACCCCTTCCAAGACCCGAGGGTCCTCTTC
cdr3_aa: CASSYPFQDPRVLF

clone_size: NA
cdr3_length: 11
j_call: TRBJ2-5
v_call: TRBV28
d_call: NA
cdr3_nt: TGTGCCAGCAGTTACGGGGAGACCCAGTACTTC
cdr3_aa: CASSYGETQYF

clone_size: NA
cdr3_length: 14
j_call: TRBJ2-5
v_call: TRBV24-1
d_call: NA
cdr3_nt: TGTGCCACCAGTGACCTTGGACACCGAGGGACCCAGTACTTC
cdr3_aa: CATSDLGHRGTQYF

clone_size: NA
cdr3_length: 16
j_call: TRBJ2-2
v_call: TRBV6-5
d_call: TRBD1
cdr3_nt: TGTGCCAGCAGTTTCACCGGGACAGGGAACACCGGGGAGCTGTTTTTT
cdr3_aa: CASSFTGTGNTGELFF

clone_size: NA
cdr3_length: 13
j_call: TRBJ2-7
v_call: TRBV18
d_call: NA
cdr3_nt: TGTGCCAGCTCACCAATGGGGTCGGGGGAGCAGTACTTC
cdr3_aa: CASSPMGSGEQYF

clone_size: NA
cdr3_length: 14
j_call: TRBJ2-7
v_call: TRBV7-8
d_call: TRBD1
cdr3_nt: TGTGCCAGCGAACGGCCGGGACAGGGCGTCGAGCAGTACTTC
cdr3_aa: CASERPGQGVEQYF

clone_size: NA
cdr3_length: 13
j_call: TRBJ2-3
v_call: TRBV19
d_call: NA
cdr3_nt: TGTGCCAGTAAGGCGGGGTCCACAGATACGCAGTATTTT
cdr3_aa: CASKAGSTDTQYF

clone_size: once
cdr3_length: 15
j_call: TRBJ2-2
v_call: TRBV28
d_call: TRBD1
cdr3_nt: TGTGCCAGCGAGCTCGGGACAGGGAAAACCGGGGAGCTGTTTTTT
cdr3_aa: CASELGTGKTGELFF

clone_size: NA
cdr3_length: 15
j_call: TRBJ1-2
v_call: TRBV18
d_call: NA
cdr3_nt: TGTGCCAGCTCCCCTAACGTGGCAGGGATGTATGACTACACCTTC
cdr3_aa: CASSPNVAGMYDYTF

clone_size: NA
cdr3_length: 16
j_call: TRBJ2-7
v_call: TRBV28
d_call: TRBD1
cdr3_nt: TGTGCCAGCAGCATTATGTTTGGGACAGGGCAGAACGAGCAGTACTTC
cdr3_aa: CASSIMFGTGQNEQYF

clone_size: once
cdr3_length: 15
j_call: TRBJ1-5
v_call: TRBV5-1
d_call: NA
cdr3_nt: TGCGCCAGCAGCTTGGGCCAGGGCCCCAATCAGCCCCAGCATTTT
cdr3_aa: CASSLGQGPNQPQHF

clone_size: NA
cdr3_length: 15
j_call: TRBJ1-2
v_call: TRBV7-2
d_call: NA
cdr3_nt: TGTGCCAGCAGCTTAGCGCTAAGAGGGAACTATGGCTACACCTTC
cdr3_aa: CASSLALRGNYGYTF

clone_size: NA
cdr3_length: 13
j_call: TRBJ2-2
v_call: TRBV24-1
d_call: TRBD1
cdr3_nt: TGTGCCACCCGGACAGGGAACACCGGGGAGCTGTTTTTT
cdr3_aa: CATRTGNTGELFF

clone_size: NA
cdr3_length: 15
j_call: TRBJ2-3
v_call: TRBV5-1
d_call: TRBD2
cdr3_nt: TGCGCCACCTCCCCGGGCGGGGGTGGCACAGATACGCAGTATTTT
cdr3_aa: CATSPGGGGTDTQYF

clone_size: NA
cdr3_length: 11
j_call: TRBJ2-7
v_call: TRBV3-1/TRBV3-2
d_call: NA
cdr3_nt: TGTGCCAGCAGCACGACATATGAGCAGTACTTC
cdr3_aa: CASSTTYEQYF

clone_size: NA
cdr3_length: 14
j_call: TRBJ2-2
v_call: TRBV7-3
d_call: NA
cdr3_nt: TGTGCCAGCAGCCCTCGACAGAACACCGGGGAGCTGTTTTTT
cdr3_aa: CASSPRQNTGELFF

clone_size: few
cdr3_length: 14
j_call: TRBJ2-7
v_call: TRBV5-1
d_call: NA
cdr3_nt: TGCGCCAGCAGGCGGGACAGTAATACCTACGAGCAGTACTTC
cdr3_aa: CASRRDSNTYEQYF

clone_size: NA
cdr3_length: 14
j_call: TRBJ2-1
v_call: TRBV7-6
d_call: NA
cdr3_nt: TGTGCCAGCAGCTTATGGGCGGAGGACAATGAGCAGTTCTTC
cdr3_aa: CASSLWAEDNEQFF

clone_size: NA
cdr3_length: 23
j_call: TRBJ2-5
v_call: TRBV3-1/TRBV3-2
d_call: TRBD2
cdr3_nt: TGTGCCAGCAGCCAAGCGAGACAACCTAGCTTTAAACTAGCGGGGGGGCAAGGAGAGACCCAGTACTTC
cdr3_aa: CASSQARQPSFKLAGGQGETQYF

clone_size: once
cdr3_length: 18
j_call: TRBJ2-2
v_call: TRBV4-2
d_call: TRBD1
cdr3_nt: TGTGCCAGCAGCCAAGATAGACGACAGGGGTACGAGGCCGGGGAGCTGTTTTTT
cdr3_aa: CASSQDRRQGYEAGELFF

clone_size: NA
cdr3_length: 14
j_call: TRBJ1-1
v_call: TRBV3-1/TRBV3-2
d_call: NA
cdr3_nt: TGTGCCAGCAGCCAGGCACAGGGTGTGATTGAAGCTTTCTTT
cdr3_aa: CASSQAQGVIEAFF

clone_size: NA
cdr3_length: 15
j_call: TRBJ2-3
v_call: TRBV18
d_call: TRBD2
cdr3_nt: TGTGCCAGCCGGAGTCCGGGACTAGCGACAGATACGCAGTATTTT
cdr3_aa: CASRSPGLATDTQYF

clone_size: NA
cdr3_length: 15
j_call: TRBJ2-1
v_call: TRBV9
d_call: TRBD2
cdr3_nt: TGTGCCAGCAGCCCACGAGCGGGGGTGTACAATGAGCAGTTCTTC
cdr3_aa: CASSPRAGVYNEQFF

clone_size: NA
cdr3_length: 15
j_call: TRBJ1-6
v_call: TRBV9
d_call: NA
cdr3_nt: TGTGCCAGCAGCGCTTTAACAGAGCTCAATTCACCCCTCCACTTT
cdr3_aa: CASSALTELNSPLHF

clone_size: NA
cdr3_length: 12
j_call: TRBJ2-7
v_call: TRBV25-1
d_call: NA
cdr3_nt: TGTGCCAGCAGCGGGGGAGGGGGGGAGCAGTACTTC
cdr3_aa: CASSGGGGEQYF

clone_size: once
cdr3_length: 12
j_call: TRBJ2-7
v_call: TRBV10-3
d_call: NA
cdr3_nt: TGTGCCATCAGTGAGCAGGGCCACGAGCAGTACTTC
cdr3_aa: CAISEQGHEQYF

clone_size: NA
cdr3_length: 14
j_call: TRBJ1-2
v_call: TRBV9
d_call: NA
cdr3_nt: TGTGCCAGCAGCAAAAACGCAGGGGTTAATGGCTACACCTTC
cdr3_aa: CASSKNAGVNGYTF

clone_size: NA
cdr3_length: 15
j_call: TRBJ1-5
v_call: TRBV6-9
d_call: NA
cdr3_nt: TGTGCCAGCAGTTACGTCGGGGGGGAAAATCAGCCCCAGCATTTT
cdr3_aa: CASSYVGGENQPQHF

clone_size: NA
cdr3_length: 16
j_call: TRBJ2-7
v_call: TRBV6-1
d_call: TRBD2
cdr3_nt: TGTGCCAGCAGTGCGGCGGGGGGCACGGTCGCCTACGAGCAGTACTTC
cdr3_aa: CASSAAGGTVAYEQYF

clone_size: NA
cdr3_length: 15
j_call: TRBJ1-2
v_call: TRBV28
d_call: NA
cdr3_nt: TGTGCCAGCAGTTCCCCCAGGAGGGCTAACTATGGCTACACCTTC
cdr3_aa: CASSSPRRANYGYTF

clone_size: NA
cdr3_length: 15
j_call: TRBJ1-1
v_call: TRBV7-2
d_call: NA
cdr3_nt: TGTGCCAGCAGCCCAGAGTGGGCCAGGAACACTGAAGCTTTCTTT
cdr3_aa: CASSPEWARNTEAFF

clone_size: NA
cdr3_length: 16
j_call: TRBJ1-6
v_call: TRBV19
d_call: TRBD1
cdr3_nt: TGTGCCAGTAGTATACCCATTGGACAGGGTAATTCACCCCTCCACTTT
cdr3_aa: CASSIPIGQGNSPLHF

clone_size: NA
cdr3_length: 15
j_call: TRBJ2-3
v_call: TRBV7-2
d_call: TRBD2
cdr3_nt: TGTGCCAGCACCGGGGGGGCAGGGGTTAGAGATACGCAGTATTTT
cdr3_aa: CASTGGAGVRDTQYF

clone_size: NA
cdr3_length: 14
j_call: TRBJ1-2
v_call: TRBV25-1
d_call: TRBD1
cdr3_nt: TGTGCCGCAGGAGGGGGCGACGGGTCGAGGGGCTACACCTTC
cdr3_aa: CAAGGGDGSRGYTF

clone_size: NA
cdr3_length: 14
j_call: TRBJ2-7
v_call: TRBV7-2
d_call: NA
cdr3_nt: TGTGCCAGCAGCCTCCAGGGTAGTTACCACGAGCAGTACTTC
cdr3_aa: CASSLQGSYHEQYF

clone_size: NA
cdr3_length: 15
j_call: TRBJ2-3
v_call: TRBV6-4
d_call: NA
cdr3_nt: TGTGCCAGCAGTGACGCTGGACACGCGACAGATACGCAGTATTTT
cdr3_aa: CASSDAGHATDTQYF

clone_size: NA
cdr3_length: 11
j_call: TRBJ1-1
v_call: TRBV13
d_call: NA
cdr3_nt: TGTGCCAGCAGCTCACAGCTTGAAGCTTTCTTT
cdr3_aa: CASSSQLEAFF

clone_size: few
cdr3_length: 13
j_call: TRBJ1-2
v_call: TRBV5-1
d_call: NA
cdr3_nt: TGCGCCAGCAGCTTGGCAGGGAACGATGGCTACACCTTC
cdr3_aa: CASSLAGNDGYTF

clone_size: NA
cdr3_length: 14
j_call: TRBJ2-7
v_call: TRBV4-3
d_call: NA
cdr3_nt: TGCGCCAGCAGCCAAGATCTCAGCTCCTACGAGCAGTACTTC
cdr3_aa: CASSQDLSSYEQYF

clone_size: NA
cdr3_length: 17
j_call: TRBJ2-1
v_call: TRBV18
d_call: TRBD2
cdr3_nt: TGTGCCAGCTCACCCAGCGGGGGGGCCAATTCCTACAATGAGCAGTTCTTC
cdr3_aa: CASSPSGGANSYNEQFF

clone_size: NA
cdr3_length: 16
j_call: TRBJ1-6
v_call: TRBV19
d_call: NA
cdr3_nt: TGTGCCAGTAGTATCATCAGGGTAGGGTATAATTCACCCCTCCACTTT
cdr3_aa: CASSIIRVGYNSPLHF

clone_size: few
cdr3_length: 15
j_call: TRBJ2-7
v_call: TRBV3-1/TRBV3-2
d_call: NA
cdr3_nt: TGTGCCAGCAGCCTCGGAAGGGGATCTTCCTACGAGCAGTACTTC
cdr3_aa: CASSLGRGSSYEQYF

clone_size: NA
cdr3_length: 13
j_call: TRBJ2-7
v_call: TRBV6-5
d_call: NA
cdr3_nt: TGTGCCAGCGGGTCAGCGATGACCTACGAGCAGTACTTC
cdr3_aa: CASGSAMTYEQYF

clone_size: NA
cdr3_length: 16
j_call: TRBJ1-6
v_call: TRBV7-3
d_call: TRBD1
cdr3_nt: TGTGCCAGCAGCGACCCCAGGGGGGATGGGAATTCACCCCTCCACTTT
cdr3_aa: CASSDPRGDGNSPLHF

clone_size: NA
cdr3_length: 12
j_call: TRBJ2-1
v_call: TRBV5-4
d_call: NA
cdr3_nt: TGTGCCAGCAGCTTGAGGTCAGGTGAGCAGTTCTTC
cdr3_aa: CASSLRSGEQFF

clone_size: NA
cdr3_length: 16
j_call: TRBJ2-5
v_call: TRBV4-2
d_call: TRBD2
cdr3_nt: TGTGCCAGCAGCCAAGAGGTGGAGACTAGCGGAGAGACCCAGTACTTC
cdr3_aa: CASSQEVETSGETQYF

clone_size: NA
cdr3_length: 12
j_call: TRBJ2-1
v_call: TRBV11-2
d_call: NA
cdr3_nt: TGTGCCAGCAGCTTAAAGCGCTTTGAGCAGTTCTTC
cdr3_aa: CASSLKRFEQFF

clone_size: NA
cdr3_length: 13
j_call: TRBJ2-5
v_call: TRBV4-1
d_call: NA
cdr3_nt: TGCGCCAGCAGCCCGGGAAACCAAGAGACCCAGTACTTC
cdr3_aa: CASSPGNQETQYF

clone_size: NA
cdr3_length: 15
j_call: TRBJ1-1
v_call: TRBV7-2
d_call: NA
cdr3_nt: TGTGCCAGCAGCTTAACTAAGGATTTAGGAACTGAAGCTTTCTTT
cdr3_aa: CASSLTKDLGTEAFF

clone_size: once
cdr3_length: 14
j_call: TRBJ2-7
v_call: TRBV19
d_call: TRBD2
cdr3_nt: TGTGCCAGTAGTATTAGACTAGCGGGCTACGAGCAGTACTTC
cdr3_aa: CASSIRLAGYEQYF

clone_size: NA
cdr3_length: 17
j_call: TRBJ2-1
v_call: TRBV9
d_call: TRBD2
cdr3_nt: TGTGCCAGCAGCGTCCGGGGTAGCGGGGGGTACATTAATGAGCAGTTCTTC
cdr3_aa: CASSVRGSGGYINEQFF

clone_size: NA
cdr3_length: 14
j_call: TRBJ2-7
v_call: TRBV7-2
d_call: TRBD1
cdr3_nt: TGTGCCAGCAGCTTAGTAGGGGGCGGCCACGAGCAGTACTTC
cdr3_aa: CASSLVGGGHEQYF

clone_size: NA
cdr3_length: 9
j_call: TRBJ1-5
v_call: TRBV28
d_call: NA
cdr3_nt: TGTGTCACTAGACGGCCCCAGCATTTT
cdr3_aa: CVTRRPQHF

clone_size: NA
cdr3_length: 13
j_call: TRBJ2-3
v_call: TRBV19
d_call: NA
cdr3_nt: TGTGCCAGTAGTGCCGAGAGCACAGATACGCAGTATTTT
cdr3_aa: CASSAESTDTQYF